Sequencing of this T cell receptor (beta chain) was carried out in a study of brain T cells in children with intractable seizures. The CDR3 has 14 amino acids. Trimming stripped 1 base from V and 2 bases from J, with 8 bases between. From germline, CDR1 is SGHDN and CDR2 FVKESK. The data were produced by immunoSEQ multiplex PCR, yet TCRdb's version contains in-frame clones alone and is incomplete. Found here are approximately 23,000 clones, approximately 94% of them singletons; the top ten hold 5% to 7%. Sequencing was limited to surgery cases with top T cell transcript signatures in brain tissue. Pre-surgery treatment included at least one anti-epileptic drug.

The TCR originated in a boy aged 10-17 years with focal cortical dysplasia and intractable seizures. Sample: peripheral blood, taken at surgery. The chain has TRBV14 and TRBJ1-1; D remains ambiguous. Here the CDR3 DNA reads TGTGCCAGCAGCCAAGTGGGGAGAAACACTGAAGCTTTCTTT. Translation gives CASSQVGRNTEAFF.